The source of this T cell receptor beta chain is a study of blood T cell repertoires in COVID-19. In the study overall: There were acute and convalescent COVID-19 samples, and they came from the United States, Italy and Spain.

The CDR3 extends over 18 amino acids. Germline lookup yields CDR1 SEHNR and CDR2 FQNEAQ (reference sequence). V was clipped by 1 base and J by 4 bases; unmatched bases: 9. Assay used: immunoSEQ multiplex PCR; TCRdb lists only in-frame clones, some missing. The sample holds roughly 120,000 clones, around 83% seen once. The sequenced sample consisted of peripheral blood. The receptor's source is a man aged 40-55 years with acute or convalescent COVID-19. The J gene is TRBJ2-1, the V gene TRBV7-9; 11 bases agree with TRBD1. For the CDR3, the DNA is TGTGCCAGCAGCTTAGTGTACGGCGGGACAGGGGGGTACAATGAGCAGTTCTTC. Translating it yields CASSLVYGGTGGYNEQFF.